The 3 T cell receptor beta chains below all came from one sample that was sequenced in a study of CD8+CD57+ T cells in acquired aplastic anemia. Investigators profiled TCR beta VDJ and CDR3 from genomic DNA template. TCRdb processed the reads anew with MiXCR; each CDR3 protein has one entry. This table holds approximately 380,000 distinct CDR3 sequences, around 68% found once. The sequenced sample was sorted CD4+, CD8+, or CD8+CD57+ T cells (not recorded which) from PBMCs. The origin of the receptors is a human donor in good health, serving as a control.

A remark on this clonotype: One base away lies a much larger clone, so this may be a sequencing read error. V and J are TRBV2 and TRBJ2-2; 10 bases match TRBD2. The CDR3 has 16 residues. Germline V gives CDR1 SNHLY, CDR2 FYNNEI. Here the CDR3 DNA reads TGTGCCAGCACCCTCCCAAGCGGGGGGGCCGCCGGGGAGCCGTTTTTT. It translates to CASTLPSGGAAGEPFF.

This sequence joins TRBV20-1 and TRBJ1-1; D ambiguous. This CDR3 contains 12 residues. Per the germline V gene, CDR1 is DFQATT and CDR2 is SNEGSKA (reference sequence). With 6 bases removed from V and 6 bases from J, the gap between germline ends came to 14 bases. The chain's CDR3 is CSATDGSSEAFF. The CDR3 coding sequence is TGCAGTGCAACGGACGGAAGCTCTGAAGCTTTCTTT.

V and J are TRBV10-1 and TRBJ2-7, with 10 bases aligning to TRBD1. CDR1 and CDR2 from the germline V gene are WNHNN and SYGVQD (reference sequence). This CDR3 is built from 14 residues. Germline trimming cut 0 bases from V and 4 bases from J; bases unmatched to any gene: 0. In DNA, the CDR3 is TGCGCCAGCAGTGAGTCGGGACAGGGGTACGAGCAGTACTTC. Its protein product is CASSESGQGYEQYF.